In this sample, the clone carrying this T cell receptor (beta chain) turned up many times. Its antigen is undetermined. The data were taken from a study of regulatory T cells in long-lasting Graves disease. V was pared by 7 bases and J by 3 bases, with 15 bases between. The CDR3 contains 14 residues. Per germline, CDR1 MDHEN and CDR2 SYDVKM. Building the TCR beta libraries relied on iRepertoire HTBI primers, and CDR3 regions underwent Arm-PCR. MiXCR, run by TCRdb on the multiplex PCR reads, gives a single entry per CDR3 protein. Counted here are around 460,000 distinct CDR3 sequences, 22% occurring once; the ten biggest clones make up about 12%. Overall study results and limits: Persistent disease preferred TRBV28, TRBJ1-2 and TRBJ2-5; new disease, TRBV20-1 and TRBJ2-1.

The time point is: persistent/refractory GD, antithyroid drugs over 5 years with positive TRAb. PBMC-derived RNA was used for the TCR library. V usage is TRBV28 and J usage is TRBJ1-2; D uncertain. This clonotype was obtained from a female donor with Graves disease. Sequenced material: peripheral blood mononuclear cells (PBMCs), taken when the disease was refractory, from a patient treated with antithyroid drugs. Here the CDR3 DNA reads TGTGCCAGCACCTCCCTTAGTCGGGACTATGGCTACACCTTC. This codes for CASTSLSRDYGYTF.